This entry lists 10 T cell receptor beta chains sequenced from one sample in a study of shared T cell receptors in the human thymus. Measured with immunoSEQ multiplex PCR; TCRdb has only the in-frame clones, and not every one. The data show about 730,000 clones, roughly 88% seen once. The data were also submitted as part of a second study, on human thymus T cells.

Sequenced sample: thymocytes. Receptors originate from a girl under two years old with a congenital heart defect.

V usage is TRBV7-2 and J usage is TRBJ2-7; D is undetermined. V shed 1 base and J shed 3 bases, with 13 bases lying between them. The CDR3 sequence is 15 residues long. CDR1 is SGHTA and CDR2 is FQGNSA in the germline V gene. CDR3 coding DNA: TGTGCCAGCAGCTTAGGAGCCAGACGGGTCTACGAGCAGTACTTC. The encoded protein is CASSLGARRVYEQYF.

This chain joins TRBV5-8 and TRBJ2-2; 7 bases agree with TRBD2. V lost 0 bases and J lost 0; bases outside the gene matches: 5. The CDR3 is 17 amino acids. Looked up from germline, CDR1 is SGHTS and CDR2 is YDEGEE. The CDR3 bases are TGTGCCAGCAGCTTGGATGGGGAGGGTACGAACACCGGGGAGCTGTTTTTT. This codes for CASSLDGEGTNTGELFF.

This sequence joins TRBV7-6 and TRBJ1-1; D might be TRBD1 (5 bases). The CDR3 is made up of 17 amino acids. Trimming left V 5 bases short and J 3 bases short, with 22 bases between. The germline V gene encodes CDR1 SGHVS and CDR2 FNYEAQ. CDR3 in DNA: TGTGCCAGCAGCCGAACGGGGACTGGAAGAGAGCACACTGAAGCTTTCTTT. It specifies CASSRTGTGREHTEAFF. The full variable domain, rest sourced from reference TRBV7-6 and TRBJ1-1, is GAGVSQSPRYKVTKRGQDVALRCDPISGHVSLYWYRQALGQGPEFLTYFNYEAQQDKSGLPNDRFSAERPEGSISTLTIQRTEQRDSAMYRCASSRTGTGREHTEAFFGQGTRLTVV.

The chain links TRBV6-5 to TRBJ2-5; TRBD1 matches at 7 bases. The germline CDR1 and CDR2 sequences are MNHEY and SVGAGI. The junction had 1 base not matched to a gene; V was cut back by 2 bases and J by 1 base. CDR3 length equals 14 residues. The DNA of the CDR3 is TGTGCCAGCAGTTACAGGGGGCGCCAAGAGACCCAGTACTTC. This codes for CASSYRGRQETQYF.

The chain joins TRBV15 to TRBJ1-2; no reliable D call. Trimming took 0 bases from V and 0 from J, leaving 5 bases between them. The CDR3 has 14 amino acids. The germline V gene has CDR1 LNHNV and CDR2 YYDKDF (reference sequence). The DNA for the CDR3 is TGTGCCACCAGCAGAGATTCCGCTAACTATGGCTACACCTTC. Encoded protein: CATSRDSANYGYTF. Supplemented by reference TRBV15 and TRBJ1-2, the full variable domain reads DAMVIQNPRYQVTQFGKPVTLSCSQTLNHNVMYWYQQKSSQAPKLLFHYYDKDFNNEADTPDNFQSRRPNTSFCFLDIRSPGLGDTAMYLCATSRDSANYGYTFGSGTRLTVV.

The rearrangement links TRBV9 to TRBJ2-3; D is uncertain. Germline-derived CDR1 and CDR2 are SGDLS and YYNGEE. This CDR3 is 14 amino acids long. V was trimmed by 0 bases and J by 4 bases, leaving 9 bases between them. CDR3 protein: CASSVEAKPDTQYF. For the CDR3, the DNA is TGTGCCAGCAGCGTAGAAGCAAAGCCAGATACGCAGTATTTT. Full variable domain (missing parts from reference TRBV9 and TRBJ2-3): DSGVTQTPKHLITATGQRVTLRCSPRSGDLSVYWYQQSLDQGLQFLIQYYNGEERAKGNILERFSAQQFPDLHSELNLSSLELGDSALYFCASSVEAKPDTQYFGPGTRLTVL.

This clone was seen a few times. The J gene is TRBJ1-6, the V gene TRBV5-6, with 8 bases that match TRBD1. The CDR3 contains 16 residues. V shed 1 base and J 8 bases; nucleotides not matched to a gene: 8. From germline, CDR1 is SGHDT and CDR2 YYEEEE. The CDR3 sequence is CASSLLRETGDSPLHF. The CDR3 DNA follows: TGTGCCAGCAGCTTGTTACGCGAGACAGGGGATTCACCCCTCCACTTT.

The chain employs TRBV9 and TRBJ1-2; D might be TRBD1 (5 bases). The CDR3 extends over 14 amino acids. The germline V gene has CDR1 SGDLS and CDR2 YYNGEE. V lost 4 bases, J lost 10 bases, and 20 bases lay in between. The CDR3 protein is CASSPRSGHFAYTF. The CDR3 DNA is TGTGCCAGCAGCCCTCGATCAGGACACTTCGCCTACACCTTC. The full variable domain, its missing parts supplied by reference TRBV9 and TRBJ1-2, is DSGVTQTPKHLITATGQRVTLRCSPRSGDLSVYWYQQSLDQGLQFLIQYYNGEERAKGNILERFSAQQFPDLHSELNLSSLELGDSALYFCASSPRSGHFAYTFGSGTRLTVV.

This chain uses TRBV5-6 with TRBJ2-1, with D possibly TRBD2 on 5 matching bases. V gave up 3 bases and J gave up 0 bases, with 13 bases separating them. From germline, CDR1 is SGHDT and CDR2 YYEEEE. The CDR3 has 16 amino acids. CDR3 sequence: CASSSVPGSSYNEQFF. The CDR3, as DNA: TGTGCCAGCAGCTCCGTTCCGGGAAGCTCCTACAATGAGCAGTTCTTC.

CDR3: CASSLSTPEASQSGANVLTF. The CDR3 DNA follows: TGTGCCAGCAGTTTATCTACCCCCGAGGCATCCCAATCTGGGGCCAACGTCCTGACTTTC. The chain employs TRBV27 and TRBJ2-6; D not resolved. Germline CDR1 MNHEY, CDR2 SMNVEV (reference sequence). The V and J ends lost 0 bases and 1 base respectively, with 19 bases between them. The CDR3 sequence is 20 residues long.